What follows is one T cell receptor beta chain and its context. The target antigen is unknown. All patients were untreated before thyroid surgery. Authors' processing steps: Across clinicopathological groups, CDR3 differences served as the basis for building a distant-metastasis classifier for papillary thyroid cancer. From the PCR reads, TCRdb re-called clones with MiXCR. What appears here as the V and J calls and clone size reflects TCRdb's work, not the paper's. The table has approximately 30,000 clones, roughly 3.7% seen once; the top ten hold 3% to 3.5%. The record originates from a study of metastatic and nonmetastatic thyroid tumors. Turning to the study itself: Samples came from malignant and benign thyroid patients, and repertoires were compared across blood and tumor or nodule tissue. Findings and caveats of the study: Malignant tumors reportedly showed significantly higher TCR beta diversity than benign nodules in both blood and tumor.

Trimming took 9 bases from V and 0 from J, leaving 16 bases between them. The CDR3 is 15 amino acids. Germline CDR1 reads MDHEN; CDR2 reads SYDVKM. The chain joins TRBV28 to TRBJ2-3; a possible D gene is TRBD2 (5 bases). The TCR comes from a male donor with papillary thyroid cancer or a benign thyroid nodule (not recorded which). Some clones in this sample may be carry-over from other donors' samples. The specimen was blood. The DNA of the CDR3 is TGTGCCAGTGGGGTTATAGCGTTAAGCACAGATACGCAGTATTTT. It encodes CASGVIALSTDTQYF.